These T cell receptor beta chains were read from a single sample in a study of neoadjuvant anti-PD-1 for oral cavity cancer. Clones were sequenced by immunoSEQ multiplex PCR, and TCRdb holds only the in-frame ones, with some missing. The sample records fewer than 25,000 clones, 45% being singletons. The sample consisted of tumor tissue, taken after nivolumab (anti-PD-1) treatment. Every receptor here comes from a person aged 40 to 85 with oral cavity squamous cell carcinoma. Both conserved end residues are part of each CDR3. D genes are given only for firm matches. Clone size appears in some rows only: once, few, many, or a class for an expanded clone.

j_call v_call clone_size d_call cdr3_aa cdr3_nt
TRBJ2-1 TRBV7-2 - TRBD2 CASSLGRLAWQFF TGTGCCAGCAGCTTAGGTCGACTAGCGTGGCAGTTCTTC
TRBJ1-2 TRBV30 few - CAWSYGSYGYTF TGTGCCTGGAGTTATGGCAGCTATGGCTACACCTTC
TRBJ2-3 TRBV7-2 - TRBD2 CASSLWASGGHTDTQYF TGTGCCAGCAGCTTGTGGGCTAGCGGGGGCCACACAGATACGCAGTATTTT
TRBJ2-2 TRBV6-6 - - CASSFWNTGELFF TGTGCCAGCAGTTTCTGGAACACCGGGGAGCTGTTTTTT
TRBJ1-2 TRBV6-6 many - CASSYSNTVNGYTF TGTGCCAGCAGTTACTCGAATACAGTCAACGGCTACACCTTC
TRBJ2-7 TRBV7-2 - - CASSLGGGGVEQYF TGTGCCAGCAGCTTAGGCGGAGGAGGGGTCGAGCAGTACTTC
TRBJ1-5 TRBV15 many TRBD1 CATSPPGTGVQPQHF TGTGCCACCAGCCCTCCCGGAACAGGGGTTCAGCCCCAGCATTTT
TRBJ2-1 TRBV9 - - CASSHGGAYNEQFF TGTGCCAGCAGCCATGGGGGGGCTTACAATGAGCAGTTCTTC
TRBJ1-4 TRBV5-1 - - CASSLDSGPATNEKLFF TGCGCCAGCAGCTTGGATTCGGGCCCTGCAACTAATGAAAAACTGTTTTTT
TRBJ2-7 TRBV7-9 - TRBD2 CASSPSGGSYEQYF TGTGCCAGCAGCCCTTCGGGGGGCTCCTACGAGCAGTACTTC
TRBJ2-5 TRBV7-2 - TRBD2 CASSLAGLAGETQYF TGTGCCAGCAGCTTAGCGGGACTAGCGGGAGAGACCCAGTACTTC
TRBJ1-1 TRBV4-2 - - CASSQAGSNTEAFF TGTGCCAGCAGCCAAGCCGGTTCCAACACTGAAGCTTTCTTT
TRBJ1-2 TRBV7-2 - TRBD1 CASSLQQGARGYTF TGTGCCAGCAGCTTACAGCAGGGGGCGCGAGGCTACACCTTC
TRBJ2-3 TRBV29-1 - TRBD2 CSVEDRAGGTDTQYF TGCAGCGTTGAAGATCGTGCGGGGGGGACAGATACGCAGTATTTT
TRBJ1-1 TRBV9 many - CASSPPPGRGNTEAFF TGTGCCAGCAGCCCCCCGCCTGGGCGGGGGAACACTGAAGCTTTCTTT
TRBJ2-2 TRBV11-3 few TRBD2 CASSAGRRTGELFF TGTGCCAGCAGCGCCGGGAGGCGCACCGGGGAGCTGTTTTTT
TRBJ2-7 TRBV6-5 many TRBD1 CASSYSGTGVYEQYF TGTGCCAGCAGTTACTCGGGGACAGGGGTCTACGAGCAGTACTTC
TRBJ1-1 TRBV28 few - CASSWIQAMVGTEAFF TGTGCCAGCAGTTGGATACAGGCTATGGTTGGCACTGAAGCTTTCTTT
TRBJ2-5 TRBV7-2 many - CASSPRASETQYF TGTGCCAGCAGCCCTAGGGCCTCGGAGACCCAGTACTTC
TRBJ2-7 TRBV14 few TRBD1 CASSQDLYLPHGETGEWEQYF TGTGCCAGCAGCCAAGATCTATACCTACCTCACGGAGAGACAGGGGAATGGGAGCAGTACTTC
TRBJ1-3 TRBV28 - - CASSLGRPFSGNTIYF TGTGCCAGCAGTCTGGGACGGCCTTTCTCTGGAAACACCATATATTTT
TRBJ2-2 TRBV11-3 - - CASSSVTGELFF TGTGCCAGCAGCTCAGTCACCGGGGAGCTGTTTTTT
TRBJ2-5 TRBV5-6 - TRBD1 CASSRGLGFGETQYF TGTGCCAGCAGCAGGGGGCTGGGTTTCGGAGAGACCCAGTACTTC
TRBJ1-2 TRBV6-6 many - CASSSRDLGFGYTF TGTGCCAGCAGTAGCCGGGACTTAGGGTTTGGCTACACCTTC
TRBJ1-4 TRBV7-2 - TRBD1 CASSIPGQGNEKLFF TGTGCCAGCAGCATCCCGGGACAGGGGAATGAAAAACTGTTTTTT
TRBJ2-3 TRBV30 - TRBD2 CAWSEAGVTDTQYF TGTGCCTGGAGCGAAGCGGGGGTGACAGATACGCAGTATTTT
TRBJ1-4 TRBV7-2 - - CASSPLGKTNEKLFF TGTGCCAGCAGCCCACTCGGGAAGACTAATGAAAAACTGTTTTTT
TRBJ2-7 TRBV7-8 once - CASSPLEVPYEQYF TGTGCCAGCAGCCCCTTAGAAGTGCCCTACGAGCAGTACTTC
TRBJ2-3 TRBV18 few - CASSPFTDTQYF TGTGCCAGCTCACCGTTCACAGATACGCAGTATTTT
TRBJ1-1 TRBV27 - - CASSWGLNTEAFF TGTGCCAGCAGTTGGGGCTTGAACACTGAAGCTTTCTTT
TRBJ2-7 TRBV18 few TRBD1 CASSVSGQGREQYF TGTGCCAGCTCAGTTTCGGGACAGGGTCGAGAGCAGTACTTC
TRBJ2-1 TRBV11-3 many TRBD1 CASSLGTANEQFF TGTGCCAGCAGCCTGGGGACAGCCAATGAGCAGTTCTTC
TRBJ2-6 TRBV11-3 - TRBD1 CASSLQGQGTSVLTF TGTGCCAGCAGCCTTCAAGGACAGGGGACGTCGGTCCTGACTTTC
TRBJ1-6 TRBV11-2 few TRBD1 CASSSNRGRNSPLHF TGTGCCAGCAGTTCAAACAGGGGGCGAAATTCACCCCTCCACTTT
TRBJ2-7 TRBV15 once - CATSRDRRAGEQYF TGTGCCACCAGCAGAGATCGACGGGCGGGCGAGCAGTACTTC
TRBJ2-6 TRBV7-2 - - CASSRSGAAGANVLTF TGTGCCAGCAGCCGTTCAGGAGCGGCTGGGGCCAACGTCCTGACTTTC
TRBJ1-1 TRBV7-3 - TRBD1 CASSSTTGANTEAFF TGTGCCAGCAGCTCCACGACAGGGGCTAACACTGAAGCTTTCTTT
TRBJ1-1 TRBV7-8 once - CASSFNPDRLGTEAFF TGTGCCAGCAGCTTCAACCCAGACAGGCTGGGGACTGAAGCTTTCTTT
TRBJ1-1 TRBV19 - TRBD1 CASSRLPGQVGEAFF TGTGCCAGTAGCCGACTCCCGGGACAGGTAGGGGAAGCTTTCTTT
TRBJ1-1 TRBV7-9 many - CASSFGQGITEAFF TGTGCCAGCAGCTTCGGTCAGGGGATCACTGAAGCTTTCTTT
TRBJ2-5 TRBV13 - TRBD2 CASRLAGPAQETQYF TGTGCCAGCAGATTAGCGGGACCTGCCCAAGAGACCCAGTACTTC
TRBJ2-7 TRBV27 - TRBD2 CASSSPLAGGSDEQYF TGTGCCAGCAGTTCCCCCCTAGCGGGGGGTTCCGACGAGCAGTACTTC
TRBJ1-5 TRBV19 few - CASTDKTPNQPQHF TGTGCCAGTACTGACAAAACCCCCAATCAGCCCCAGCATTTT
TRBJ2-1 TRBV7-6 many - CASSSGTSYNEQFF TGTGCCAGCAGCTCCGGGACTTCCTACAATGAGCAGTTCTTC
TRBJ2-7 TRBV5-1 - - CASSLDLPAGGGEQYF TGCGCCAGCAGCTTGGATCTACCGGCAGGGGGGGGCGAGCAGTACTTC
TRBJ2-3 TRBV29-1 - - CSVERLRGTDTQYF TGCAGCGTTGAAAGACTTAGGGGGACAGATACGCAGTATTTT
TRBJ2-2 TRBV7-2 - TRBD2 CASSTASGGGFGELFF TGTGCCAGCAGCACCGCTAGCGGGGGGGGTTTCGGGGAGCTGTTTTTT
TRBJ1-1 TRBV7-3 - TRBD1 CASSVDRDTEAFF TGTGCCAGCAGCGTAGACAGGGACACTGAAGCTTTCTTT
TRBJ1-5 TRBV2 - - CASSEGGLDNQPQHF TGTGCCAGCAGTGAGGGGGGGCTCGACAATCAGCCCCAGCATTTT
TRBJ1-2 TRBV4-3 many - CASSQEVTDLYGYTF TGCGCCAGCAGCCAAGAGGTGACAGACCTCTATGGCTACACCTTC
TRBJ2-3 TRBV9 - TRBD1 CASSKGDRGLDTQYF TGTGCCAGCTCTAAGGGGGACAGGGGGCTGGATACGCAGTATTTT
TRBJ1-4 TRBV9 few - CASSVLGVSGEKLFF TGTGCCAGCAGCGTATTGGGGGTTAGCGGTGAAAAACTGTTTTTT
TRBJ2-7 TRBV19 - TRBD1 CASSRDRGYEQYF TGTGCCAGTTCCCGGGACAGGGGGTACGAGCAGTACTTC
TRBJ1-2 TRBV27 - - CASRPRGTDGYTF TGTGCCAGCAGACCCCGGGGAACGGATGGCTACACCTTC
TRBJ2-7 TRBV27 - - CASSGGPPSIHEQYF TGTGCCAGCAGCGGGGGCCCCCCGAGTATCCACGAGCAGTACTTC
TRBJ2-3 TRBV19 - - CASSQLASTDTQYF TGTGCCAGTAGCCAACTAGCTAGCACAGATACGCAGTATTTT